This record concerns one T cell receptor (beta chain) sequence. Its antigen remains unidentified. Libraries were prepared by immunoSEQ multiplex PCR; TCRdb keeps only in-frame clonotypes and omits some of them. The sample carries 170,000 or so clones, 85% to 95% recorded once. This entry belongs to a study of T cell responses to AZD1222 COVID-19 vaccine. Looked up from germline, CDR1 is MNHEY and CDR2 is SVGAGI. The V end was cut by 7 bases, the J end by 0 bases, with 7 bases between. CDR3 length: 13 residues. Study-level findings and limits: Donors in the cohort were predominantly white British and more often female, and clonal diversity was possibly underestimated. Two doses of AZD1222 preceded a rise in Spike-specific TCR breadth and depth. Only a handful of AZD1222 recipients, roughly six in all, had baseline seropositivity.

V usage is TRBV6-5 and J usage is TRBJ2-1; unclear D gene. This receptor was obtained from an adult in good health. The sequencing used peripheral blood, collected on day 0 of AZD1222 vaccination. Here the CDR3 DNA reads TGTGCCAGCATCCAGTTCTCCTACAATGAGCAGTTCTTC. Protein sequence: CASIQFSYNEQFF.